This T cell receptor beta chain was captured in a study of vaccination effects on CD4 cells after COVID-19. Study-wide results and caveats: In healthy vaccinees, only 1 of 255 vaccine-induced clones cross-reacted with common cold coronaviruses.

Trimming cost V 0 bases and J 5 bases, with 13 bases left between them. CDR3 length: 15 residues. Germline loops: CDR1 LGHNT, CDR2 FRNRAP. A remark on this clone: Its cognate antigen is unknown.

After expansion with viral peptide pools in the ViraFEST assay, antigen-specific CD4+ T cells were sequenced. Once cultured for roughly 10 days, the cells underwent separation to obtain CD4+ T cells. Vaccinees lacked prior SARS-CoV-2 infection and tested negative for nucleocapsid antibodies. The repertoire was sequenced with immunoSEQ multiplex PCR; TCRdb's copy has only in-frame clones and lacks some. The repertoire consists of about 48,000 clones, with more than 75% occurring once and the leading ten covering 5% to 6.5%. The chain uses TRBV12-5 and TRBJ1-1, with a possible D match to TRBD1 (5 bases). Sequenced here: CD4+ T cells from PBMCs cultured with HCoV-OC43 spike peptides, sampled before COVID-19 vaccination. Subset specified: HCoV-OC43 spike overlapping peptide pool stimulation. The clonotype was recovered from a human donor who received a COVID-19 vaccine. The CDR3 spells CASGLVVSGGTEAFF. DNA for the CDR3: TGTGCTAGTGGTTTGGTAGTAAGCGGGGGGACTGAAGCTTTCTTT.